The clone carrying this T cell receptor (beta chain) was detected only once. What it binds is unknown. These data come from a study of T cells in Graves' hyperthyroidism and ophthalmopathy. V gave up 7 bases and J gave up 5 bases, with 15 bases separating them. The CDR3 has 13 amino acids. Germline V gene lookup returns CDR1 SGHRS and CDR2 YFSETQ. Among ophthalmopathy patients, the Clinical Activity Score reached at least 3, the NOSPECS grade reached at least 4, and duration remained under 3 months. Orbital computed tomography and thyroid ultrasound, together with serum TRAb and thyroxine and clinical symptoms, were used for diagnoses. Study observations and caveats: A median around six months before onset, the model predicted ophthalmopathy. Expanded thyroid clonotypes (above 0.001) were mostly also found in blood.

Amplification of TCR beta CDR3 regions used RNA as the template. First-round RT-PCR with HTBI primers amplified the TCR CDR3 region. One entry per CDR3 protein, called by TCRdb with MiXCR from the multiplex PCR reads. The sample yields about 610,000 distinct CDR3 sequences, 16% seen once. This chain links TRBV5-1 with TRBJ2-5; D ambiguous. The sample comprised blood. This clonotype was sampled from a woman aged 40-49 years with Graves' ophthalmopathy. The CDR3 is CASSWMGEETQYF. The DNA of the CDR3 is TGCGCCAGCTCCTGGATGGGCGAGGAGACCCAGTACTTC.